The rows below give T cell receptor beta chains drawn from one sample of a study of response to subunit inactivated influenza vaccine. One entry per CDR3 protein results from TCRdb running MiXCR on the RT-PCR reads. This sample has about 520,000 distinct CDR3 sequences; about 25% occur once, and the top ten carry approximately 2%. The sequenced sample was CD4+ T cells sorted from PBMCs, obtained approximately 5 days after vaccination. All receptors come from a man aged 45 to 65 who received an inactivated influenza vaccine. Each CDR3 is given without its conserved first and last residue. Fields, in order: CDR3 length, V gene, J gene, CDR3 protein.

CDR3 length: 12; V gene: TRBV12-3/TRBV12-4; J gene: TRBJ1-1; CDR3 protein: ASSLEVQGSGAF
CDR3 length: 11; V gene: TRBV28; J gene: TRBJ1-3; CDR3 protein: ASSLSPGNTIY
CDR3 length: 15; V gene: TRBV5-5; J gene: TRBJ2-3; CDR3 protein: ASSEGTDAARTDTQY
CDR3 length: 15; V gene: TRBV4-1; J gene: TRBJ2-7; CDR3 protein: ASSQVPISRGTYEQY
CDR3 length: 12; V gene: TRBV5-1; J gene: TRBJ2-1; CDR3 protein: ASRGTGGHNEQF
CDR3 length: 13; V gene: TRBV10-3; J gene: TRBJ1-1; CDR3 protein: AISGMASGITEAF
CDR3 length: 13; V gene: TRBV5-5; J gene: TRBJ2-1; CDR3 protein: ASSPGQGWDDEQF
CDR3 length: 13; V gene: TRBV7-9; J gene: TRBJ2-7; CDR3 protein: ASTRMGRGGNEQY
CDR3 length: 11; V gene: TRBV5-1; J gene: TRBJ2-7; CDR3 protein: ASSPDRVREQY
CDR3 length: 9; V gene: TRBV24-1; J gene: TRBJ1-4; CDR3 protein: ATSDSGKLF
CDR3 length: 14; V gene: TRBV7-6; J gene: TRBJ2-1; CDR3 protein: ASSSRPDRLAVEQF